This is a list of T cell receptor beta chains from one sample in a study of CD8+ T cells in alopecia areata. Produced via immunoSEQ multiplex PCR; TCRdb's table is partial and in-frame only. The sample carries about 270,000 clones, around three fifths recorded once. The sequencing here drew on CD4+ T cells sorted from blood, taken around week 53, from a patient treated with tofacitinib. The receptors stem from a human donor with alopecia areata. Each CDR3 is given with its conserved first and last residue. Fields, in order: D gene, V gene, J gene, clone size, CDR3 DNA, CDR3 protein. D genes are given only for firm matches. A clone size is listed for some rows: how often the clone was seen (once, few, many), or a class if it is expanded.

D gene: TRBD1; V gene: TRBV9; J gene: TRBJ2-7; clone size: .; CDR3 DNA: TGTGCCAGCAGCGTAGCTCCAGGGGGCTCCTACGAGCAGTACTTC; CDR3 protein: CASSVAPGGSYEQYF
D gene: TRBD1; V gene: TRBV23-1; J gene: TRBJ1-5; clone size: .; CDR3 DNA: TGCGCCAGCCGTGGACAGGGCAGACAGCCCCAGCATTTT; CDR3 protein: CASRGQGRQPQHF
D gene: .; V gene: TRBV7-2; J gene: TRBJ2-3; clone size: few; CDR3 DNA: TGTGCCAGCAGCTTAGTCGGGGCTAGCACAGATACGCAGTATTTT; CDR3 protein: CASSLVGASTDTQYF
D gene: .; V gene: TRBV5-1; J gene: TRBJ1-1; clone size: .; CDR3 DNA: TGCGCCAGCACCCTCTGGGACATGAACACTGAAGCTTTCTTT; CDR3 protein: CASTLWDMNTEAFF
D gene: .; V gene: TRBV18; J gene: TRBJ1-5; clone size: few; CDR3 DNA: TGTGCCAGCTCACCACAACAGAATCAGCCCCAGCATTTT; CDR3 protein: CASSPQQNQPQHF
D gene: .; V gene: TRBV6-5; J gene: TRBJ2-3; clone size: once; CDR3 DNA: TGTGCCAGCAGGTTCTCACTGTTGTCAGATACGCAGTATTTT; CDR3 protein: CASRFSLLSDTQYF
D gene: .; V gene: TRBV9; J gene: TRBJ2-3; clone size: .; CDR3 DNA: TGTGCCAGCAGCGCAAACGGGAGACTAGGCGCAGATACGCAGTATTTT; CDR3 protein: CASSANGRLGADTQYF
D gene: .; V gene: TRBV10-3; J gene: TRBJ1-4; clone size: few; CDR3 DNA: TGTGCCATCAGATCAAATGAAAAACTGTTTTTT; CDR3 protein: CAIRSNEKLFF
D gene: TRBD1; V gene: TRBV25-1; J gene: TRBJ2-5; clone size: .; CDR3 DNA: TGTGCCAGCAGTCAAGGGGGCGGGGAGACCCAGTACTTC; CDR3 protein: CASSQGGGETQYF
D gene: .; V gene: TRBV30; J gene: TRBJ1-5; clone size: .; CDR3 DNA: TGTGCCTGGAGTACCACGGCTAGCAATCAGCCCCAGCATTTT; CDR3 protein: CAWSTTASNQPQHF
D gene: TRBD2; V gene: TRBV7-3; J gene: TRBJ2-1; clone size: few; CDR3 DNA: TGTGCCAGCAGCCCTGGACTAGCTTTAGAGCAGTTCTTC; CDR3 protein: CASSPGLALEQFF
D gene: TRBD1; V gene: TRBV9; J gene: TRBJ2-5; clone size: once; CDR3 DNA: TGTGCCAGCAGCGTTCTCGGGACAGAAGAGACCCAGTACTTC; CDR3 protein: CASSVLGTEETQYF
D gene: TRBD1; V gene: TRBV11-2; J gene: TRBJ1-5; clone size: .; CDR3 DNA: TGTGCCAGCAGCTCGACAGGGGTTGGCAATCAGCCCCAGCATTTT; CDR3 protein: CASSSTGVGNQPQHF
D gene: .; V gene: TRBV9; J gene: TRBJ1-1; clone size: once; CDR3 DNA: TGTGCCAGCAGCGCGTCGGTAGGGCGCGCTTTCTTT; CDR3 protein: CASSASVGRAFF
D gene: .; V gene: TRBV7-9; J gene: TRBJ2-6; clone size: few; CDR3 DNA: TGTGCCAGCAGCTTAATGGGTGGTGGGGCCAACGTCCTGACTTTC; CDR3 protein: CASSLMGGGANVLTF
D gene: .; V gene: TRBV30; J gene: TRBJ2-3; clone size: .; CDR3 DNA: TGTGCCTACCTCCCAACCTACACAGATACGCAGTATTTT; CDR3 protein: CAYLPTYTDTQYF
D gene: TRBD1; V gene: TRBV2; J gene: TRBJ2-7; clone size: .; CDR3 DNA: TGTGCCAGCAGGGGACAGTCCCTTCCCTACGAGCAGTACTTC; CDR3 protein: CASRGQSLPYEQYF
D gene: .; V gene: TRBV29-1; J gene: TRBJ1-1; clone size: .; CDR3 DNA: TGCAGCGTTGAAGGGGTTCTGAACACTGAAGCTTTCTTT; CDR3 protein: CSVEGVLNTEAFF
D gene: TRBD1; V gene: TRBV9; J gene: TRBJ1-1; clone size: .; CDR3 DNA: TGTGCCAGCAGCCCAAGGACAGGTCCTTTGAACACTGAAGCTTTCTTT; CDR3 protein: CASSPRTGPLNTEAFF
D gene: TRBD2; V gene: TRBV7-6; J gene: TRBJ2-2; clone size: .; CDR3 DNA: TGTGCCAGCAGCTTAAACCCTCTCCTAGCGGGTTTTCCCGGGGAGCTGTTTTTT; CDR3 protein: CASSLNPLLAGFPGELFF
D gene: .; V gene: TRBV15; J gene: TRBJ2-1; clone size: .; CDR3 DNA: TGTGCCACCAGCAAAATCAGGGAAAGTACTGAGCAGTTCTTC; CDR3 protein: CATSKIRESTEQFF
D gene: .; V gene: TRBV2; J gene: TRBJ2-1; clone size: .; CDR3 DNA: TGTGCCAGCAGGGGCGCGGGGTCCTACAATGAGCAGTTCTTC; CDR3 protein: CASRGAGSYNEQFF
D gene: TRBD1; V gene: TRBV4-2; J gene: TRBJ1-5; clone size: few; CDR3 DNA: TGTGCCAGCAGCCAAGGACCCGGGACAGATAGCAATCAGCCCCAGCATTTT; CDR3 protein: CASSQGPGTDSNQPQHF
D gene: TRBD1; V gene: TRBV4-3; J gene: TRBJ2-5; clone size: .; CDR3 DNA: TGCGCCAGCAGCCAGGGGACAGCCCGTAAGACGGAGACCCAGTACTTC; CDR3 protein: CASSQGTARKTETQYF
D gene: .; V gene: TRBV6-5; J gene: TRBJ1-2; clone size: few; CDR3 DNA: TGTGCCAGCAGTTACTCGGGGCGATCAAACTATGGCTACACCTTC; CDR3 protein: CASSYSGRSNYGYTF
D gene: TRBD1; V gene: TRBV10-3; J gene: TRBJ1-2; clone size: .; CDR3 DNA: TGTGCCATTGAGGGGGCGCGGGGGAACTATGGCTACACCTTC; CDR3 protein: CAIEGARGNYGYTF
D gene: TRBD2; V gene: TRBV2; J gene: TRBJ2-1; clone size: .; CDR3 DNA: TGTGCCAGCACGGAGCTAGCGGGGAACTACAATGAGCAGTTCTTC; CDR3 protein: CASTELAGNYNEQFF
D gene: .; V gene: TRBV25-1; J gene: TRBJ1-6; clone size: .; CDR3 DNA: TGTGCCAGCAGTGAATTAGCGTCCTATAATTCACCCCTCCACTTT; CDR3 protein: CASSELASYNSPLHF
D gene: .; V gene: TRBV6-5; J gene: TRBJ2-7; clone size: .; CDR3 DNA: TGTGCCAGCAGTTACTCGAGGCAGCTCTCCTACGAGCAGTACTTC; CDR3 protein: CASSYSRQLSYEQYF
D gene: TRBD2; V gene: TRBV9; J gene: TRBJ2-7; clone size: .; CDR3 DNA: TGTGCCAGCAGCGAGACTAGCTTCTCCTACGAGCAGTACTTC; CDR3 protein: CASSETSFSYEQYF
D gene: .; V gene: TRBV5-4; J gene: TRBJ2-7; clone size: few; CDR3 DNA: TGTGCCAGCAGCTTGGATTGGGGCAGCACCTACGAGCAGTACTTC; CDR3 protein: CASSLDWGSTYEQYF
D gene: TRBD1; V gene: TRBV30; J gene: TRBJ1-6; clone size: .; CDR3 DNA: TGTGCCTGGGGACAGGGGCTGACTGACAATTCACCCCTCCACTTT; CDR3 protein: CAWGQGLTDNSPLHF
D gene: .; V gene: TRBV5-1; J gene: TRBJ2-7; clone size: .; CDR3 DNA: TGCGCCAGCAGCCCCAATGGGGGGATCTCCTACGAGCAGTACTTC; CDR3 protein: CASSPNGGISYEQYF
D gene: TRBD1; V gene: TRBV18; J gene: TRBJ1-2; clone size: .; CDR3 DNA: TGTGCCAGCTCACCGCGAATGGGACAGGATTATGGCTACACCTTC; CDR3 protein: CASSPRMGQDYGYTF
D gene: .; V gene: TRBV13; J gene: TRBJ1-1; clone size: .; CDR3 DNA: TGTGCCAGCAGCGACCGGACAGCGAACACTGAAGCTTTCTTT; CDR3 protein: CASSDRTANTEAFF
D gene: .; V gene: TRBV18; J gene: TRBJ2-3; clone size: .; CDR3 DNA: TGTGCCAGCTCACCACCGGGAACAGATACGCAGTATTTT; CDR3 protein: CASSPPGTDTQYF
D gene: .; V gene: TRBV4-3; J gene: TRBJ1-2; clone size: .; CDR3 DNA: TGCGCCAGCAGCCAAGATATTGCGGGGGTTGGCTACACCTTC; CDR3 protein: CASSQDIAGVGYTF
D gene: TRBD1; V gene: TRBV29-1; J gene: TRBJ1-4; clone size: .; CDR3 DNA: TGCAGCGTCGGGACAGTTGGGAATGAAAAACTGTTTTTT; CDR3 protein: CSVGTVGNEKLFF
D gene: .; V gene: TRBV30; J gene: TRBJ2-2; clone size: .; CDR3 DNA: TGTGCCTGGAGTGTTTGGGCCGGGGAGCTGTTTTTT; CDR3 protein: CAWSVWAGELFF
D gene: .; V gene: TRBV9; J gene: TRBJ2-6; clone size: few; CDR3 DNA: TGTGCCAGCAGCGTCCAGGGGTCGGGGGCCAACGTCCTGACTTTC; CDR3 protein: CASSVQGSGANVLTF
D gene: .; V gene: TRBV27; J gene: TRBJ1-2; clone size: .; CDR3 DNA: TGTGCCAGCAGTTTATGGCAGGGGAACTATGGCTACACCTTC; CDR3 protein: CASSLWQGNYGYTF
D gene: .; V gene: TRBV7-2; J gene: TRBJ2-1; clone size: few; CDR3 DNA: TGTGCCAGCAGCTTAGCGGCGGGAAAGGTGGTCAATGAGCAGTTCTTC; CDR3 protein: CASSLAAGKVVNEQFF
D gene: TRBD2; V gene: TRBV5-1; J gene: TRBJ2-1; clone size: .; CDR3 DNA: TGCGCCAGCAGCTCCGGGACTAGCGGCAATGAGCAGTTCTTC; CDR3 protein: CASSSGTSGNEQFF
D gene: .; V gene: TRBV20-1; J gene: TRBJ2-7; clone size: .; CDR3 DNA: TGCAGTGCGGTGGTCTCCTACGAGCAGTACTTC; CDR3 protein: CSAVVSYEQYF
D gene: TRBD2; V gene: TRBV7-6; J gene: TRBJ2-3; clone size: .; CDR3 DNA: TGTGCCAGCAGGTTAGCGGGTGACGGCACAGATACGCAGTATTTT; CDR3 protein: CASRLAGDGTDTQYF